One and the same sample provided the 17 T cell receptor beta chains below, sequenced in a study of graft-versus-host responses after intestinal transplantation. Antigen specificity for these receptors is unknown. Profiled with immunoSEQ multiplex PCR; TCRdb holds only in-frame clones, not every one. Here the sample spans about 97,000 clones, roughly 91% being singletons. The sequences come from unstimulated CD4+ T cells sorted from spleen or lymph node cells, collected before transplant. All receptors come from a human donor who was the organ donor for an intestinal transplant.

The chain uses TRBV14 and TRBJ1-2; D remains unclear. The CDR3 length is 13 residues. Germline CDR1 is SGHDN and CDR2 is FVKESK. The V end lost 1 base, the J end lost 3 bases, and 6 bases lay between the germline ends. The CDR3 coding sequence is TGTGCCAGCAGCCAAGGACTTTACTATGGCTACACCTTC. Translated, it gives CASSQGLYYGYTF.

CDR3 sequence: CASTPPGQGTNEQFF. CDR3 sequence (DNA): TGTGCCAGCACCCCACCGGGACAGGGAACCAATGAGCAGTTCTTC. V and J are TRBV6-5 and TRBJ2-1, with TRBD1 matching 9 bases. V trimming: 7 bases; J trimming: 6 bases; junction bases outside the gene matches: 10. Germline lookup yields CDR1 MNHEY and CDR2 SVGAGI. CDR3 length: 15 amino acids.

The chain is built from TRBV6-1 and TRBJ2-3; 8 nucleotides line up with TRBD2. J gave up 5 bases and V 3 bases, and 10 bases lay outside the gene matches. The CDR3 is made up of 16 amino acids. Germline assignment: CDR1 MNHNS and CDR2 SASEGT. CDR3 loop: CASSEGTRLLVDTQYF. The CDR3 DNA follows: TGTGCCAGCAGTGAGGGGACTAGGTTATTGGTAGATACGCAGTATTTT.

The V and J genes are TRBV7-2 and TRBJ1-6; maybe TRBD1 (6 bases). The CDR3 loop spans 12 amino acids. V gave up 2 bases and J gave up 10 bases, with 6 bases separating them. CDR1 is SGHTA, CDR2 FQGNSA, per germline. CDR3 sequence (DNA): TGTGCCAGCAGCTTACAGGGGTCACCCCTCCACTTT. Protein: CASSLQGSPLHF.

This clone has just one count. The chain has TRBV4-1 and TRBJ2-7; 10 positions match TRBD2. V gave up 1 base and J gave up 2 bases; unmatched junction bases: 5. The CDR3 has 16 residues. Germline V gives CDR1 MGHRA, CDR2 YSYEKL. The CDR3 loop reads CASSQARAGGPYEQYF. CDR3 DNA: TGCGCCAGCAGCCAAGCCCGAGCGGGGGGGCCCTACGAGCAGTACTTC.

V is TRBV10-1 and J is TRBJ1-5, with D uncertain. CDR3 length equals 15 residues. Germline CDR1 is WNHNN and CDR2 is SYGVQD (reference sequence). With 2 bases removed from V and 10 bases from J, the gap between germline ends came to 18 bases. DNA of the CDR3: TGCGCCAGCAGTGAGAGCAGCCTAGCAATCAGCCCCCAGCATTTT. Translated, it gives CASSESSLAISPQHF.

J is TRBJ1-2 and V is TRBV19; possible D gene TRBD1, 6 bases. V lost 5 bases, J lost 4 bases, and 14 bases lay in between. The germline gives CDR1 LNHDA, CDR2 SQIVND (reference sequence). The CDR3 extends over 14 amino acids. The CDR3 spells CASSEQGGLYGYTF. CDR3 coding DNA: TGTGCCAGTAGTGAACAGGGAGGGCTCTATGGCTACACCTTC.

J is TRBJ2-2 and V is TRBV4-3; D gene ambiguous. The germline V gene encodes CDR1 LGHNA and CDR2 YSLEER. The CDR3 is made up of 14 amino acids. The ends were cut back, 0 bases at V and 5 bases at J, with 7 bases in the middle. This CDR3 is CASSQDYGTGELFF. CDR3 bases: TGCGCCAGCAGCCAAGATTACGGGACCGGGGAGCTGTTTTTT.

The J gene is TRBJ1-2, the V gene TRBV2; the match to TRBD1 covers 9 bases. With 6 bases clipped from V and 7 bases from J, the junction kept 9 bases outside the gene matches. This CDR3 is 14 amino acids long. The V gene's germline CDR1 is SNHLY and CDR2 FYNNEI. The CDR3 spells CASREEQGAIGYTF. The CDR3 DNA reads TGTGCCAGCAGGGAGGAACAGGGGGCGATTGGCTACACCTTC.

This chain connects TRBV7-8 to TRBJ2-7; 9 bases line up with TRBD2. After removal of 5 bases from V and 4 bases from J, the junction contained 9 bases not matched to a gene. This CDR3 contains 15 residues. The germline V gene has CDR1 SGHVS and CDR2 FQNEAQ. Here the CDR3 reads CASSVRLAAFYEQYF. DNA of the CDR3: TGTGCCAGCAGCGTAAGACTAGCGGCCTTTTACGAGCAGTACTTC.

A single count supports this clone. The CDR3 DNA reads TGTGCCAGCAGTCCCAGGGACAGGGGAGACGAAAAACTGTTTTTT. Protein product: CASSPRDRGDEKLFF. This chain connects TRBV6-5 to TRBJ1-4; 10 bases line up with TRBD1. V was clipped by 5 bases and J by 8 bases; unmatched bases: 8. Germline V gives CDR1 MNHEY, CDR2 SVGAGI. There are 15 residues in the CDR3.

The chain links TRBV19 to TRBJ2-3, with 8 bases matching TRBD2. The germline V gene encodes CDR1 LNHDA and CDR2 SQIVND (reference sequence). The length of the CDR3 is 17 residues. V shed 3 bases, J shed 1 base, and the junction held 9 bases outside the gene matches. CDR3 loop: CASSMGIHSGGTDTQYF. The CDR3 bases are TGTGCCAGTAGTATGGGTATACATAGCGGGGGCACAGATACGCAGTATTTT.

J is TRBJ2-5 and V is TRBV4-2, with D possibly being TRBD2 (6 bases). The J call is in doubt because the DNA end fits TRBJ2-7 better. Germline values: CDR1 LGHNA, CDR2 YNFKEQ. The CDR3 sequence is 17 residues long. The CDR3 nucleotides are TGTGCCAGCAGCCAAGAGCGGGATCTCGGCCTTCCCTACGAGCAGTACTTC. Its translation: CASSQERDLGLPYEQYF.

J is TRBJ2-4 and V is TRBV12-5; possible D gene TRBD1, 6 bases. The V gene lost 0 bases and the J gene lost 6 bases, with 6 bases spanning the gap. CDR3 length: 13 residues. In germline, CDR1 is LGHNT, CDR2 FRNRAP. The DNA for the CDR3 is TGTGCTAGTGGTTTGGTAGGGGGAAACATTCAGTACTTC. It codes for CASGLVGGNIQYF.

This sequence joins TRBV4-1 and TRBJ2-7, with 9 bases that match TRBD1. Germline CDR1 and CDR2: MGHRA and YSYEKL. The J segment lost 2 bases and the V segment lost 5 bases, leaving 7 bases of the junction unmatched. The CDR3 runs 15 residues. The CDR3 sequence is CASSRERQGAYEQYF. The CDR3 DNA follows: TGCGCCAGCAGCAGAGAGCGACAGGGGGCCTACGAGCAGTACTTC.

The V call is TRBV5-8, the J call TRBJ1-1; 8 nucleotides line up with TRBD1. J gave up 1 base and V 0 bases, and 2 bases lay outside the gene matches. The CDR3 extends over 15 amino acids. The germline CDR1 and CDR2 sequences are SGHTS and YDEGEE. The CDR3 coding sequence is TGTGCCAGCAGCTTGGGGGACAGGTCGAACACTGAAGCTTTCTTT. Its protein is CASSLGDRSNTEAFF.

This clone was recorded once. V usage is TRBV7-2 and J usage is TRBJ2-5, with 8 bases lining up with TRBD2. The V gene's germline CDR1 is SGHTA and CDR2 FQGNSA. V dropped 1 base and J dropped 6; count of bases not matched to a gene: 10. This CDR3 is built from 16 residues. The CDR3 bases are TGTGCCAGCAGCTTAGGCGCCGGGGGGGGCCCGAAGACCCAGTACTTC. Translating it yields CASSLGAGGGPKTQYF.